This T cell receptor (beta chain) was sequenced during a study of blood T cell repertoires in COVID-19. The wider study: From the United States, Italy and Spain came samples of acute and convalescent COVID-19.

Per the original data handling: Amplification of reference gene primers provided the estimated nucleated cell counts. Produced via immunoSEQ multiplex PCR; TCRdb's table is partial and in-frame only. Clonal size and the V and J genes are those of that table, whereas D and trimming came from the DNA. The table shows about 59,000 clones, with approximately 80% occurring only once. This CDR3 comprises 13 residues. Germline V gene sequence: CDR1 KGHDR, CDR2 SFDVKD. After removal of 5 bases from V and 5 bases from J, the junction contained 3 bases not matched to a gene. What was sequenced was peripheral blood. The receptor's source is a man in his fifties or sixties with acute or convalescent COVID-19. V gene TRBV24-1 combines with J gene TRBJ2-3; TRBD1 matches 7 bases. The DNA for the CDR3 is TGTGCCACCAGTGCTTACAGGGGAGATACGCAGTATTTT. It yields the protein CATSAYRGDTQYF.